One TCR beta chain is described in this entry. The record originates from a study of T cell changes during pregnancy in multiple sclerosis. Only in-frame clones appear in the TCRdb table, and some are missing; sequencing was by immunoSEQ multiplex PCR. The table records roughly 70,000 clones, approximately 92% of them present only once. The origin of this receptor is a female donor with multiple sclerosis, enrolled in a pregnancy study. The sequences come from peripheral blood, collected before pregnancy.

The CDR3, as DNA: TGTGCCAGCACCTCTGGGACTAACAATGAGCAGTTCTTC. This codes for CASTSGTNNEQFF. The chain joins TRBV11-2 to TRBJ2-1; TRBD2 aligns across 7 bases. V trimming: 7 bases; J trimming: 5 bases; junction bases outside the gene matches: 5. CDR3 size: 13 residues. CDR1 and CDR2 (germline): SGHAT, FQNNGV.